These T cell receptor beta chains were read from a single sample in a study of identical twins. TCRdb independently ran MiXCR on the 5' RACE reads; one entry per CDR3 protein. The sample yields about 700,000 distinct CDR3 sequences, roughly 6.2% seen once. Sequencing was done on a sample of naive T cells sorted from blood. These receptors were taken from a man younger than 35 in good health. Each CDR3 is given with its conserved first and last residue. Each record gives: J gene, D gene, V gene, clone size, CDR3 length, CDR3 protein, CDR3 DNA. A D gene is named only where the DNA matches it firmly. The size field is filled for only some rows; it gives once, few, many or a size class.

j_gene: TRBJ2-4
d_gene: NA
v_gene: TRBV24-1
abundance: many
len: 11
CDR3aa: CATSKGNIQYF
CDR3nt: TGTGCCACCTCAAAGGGGAACATTCAGTACTTC

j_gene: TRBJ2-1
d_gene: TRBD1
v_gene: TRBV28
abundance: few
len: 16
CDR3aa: CASSLYGQGPYNEQFF
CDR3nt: TGTGCCAGCAGTTTGTACGGACAGGGACCCTACAATGAGCAGTTCTTC

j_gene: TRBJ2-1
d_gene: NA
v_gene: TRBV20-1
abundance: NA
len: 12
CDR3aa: CSASDQENEQFF
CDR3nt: TGCAGTGCCAGCGACCAGGAAAATGAGCAGTTCTTC

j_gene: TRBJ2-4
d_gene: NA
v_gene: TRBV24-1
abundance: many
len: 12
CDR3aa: CATSDPLNIQYF
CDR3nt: TGTGCCACCAGTGACCCACTTAACATTCAGTACTTC

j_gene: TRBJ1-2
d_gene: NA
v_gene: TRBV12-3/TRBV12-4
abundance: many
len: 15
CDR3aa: CASSFELDTLYGYTF
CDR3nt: TGTGCCAGCAGTTTTGAGTTAGATACCCTCTATGGCTACACCTTC

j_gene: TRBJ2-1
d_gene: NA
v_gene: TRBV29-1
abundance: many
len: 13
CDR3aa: CSLRQSVNNEQFF
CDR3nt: TGCAGCCTACGACAGAGTGTAAACAATGAGCAGTTCTTC

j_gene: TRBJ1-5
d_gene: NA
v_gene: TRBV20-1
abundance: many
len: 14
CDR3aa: CSATPRAINQPQHF
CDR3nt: TGCAGTGCTACCCCCAGGGCCATCAATCAGCCCCAGCATTTT

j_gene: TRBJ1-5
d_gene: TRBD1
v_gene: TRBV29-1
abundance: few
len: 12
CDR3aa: CSARDRGQPQHF
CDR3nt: TGCAGCGCCCGGGACAGGGGTCAGCCCCAGCATTTT

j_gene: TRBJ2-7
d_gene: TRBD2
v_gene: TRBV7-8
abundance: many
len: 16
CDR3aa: CASSLDQLADHYEQYF
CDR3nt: TGTGCCAGCAGCTTAGATCAGCTAGCGGACCACTACGAGCAGTACTTC

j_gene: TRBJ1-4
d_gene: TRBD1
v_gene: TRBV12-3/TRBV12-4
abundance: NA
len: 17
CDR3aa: CASSWDPTGRTNEKLFF
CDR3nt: TGTGCCAGCAGTTGGGATCCGACAGGGCGGACTAATGAAAAACTGTTTTTT

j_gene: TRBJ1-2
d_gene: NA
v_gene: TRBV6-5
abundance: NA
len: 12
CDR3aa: CASVQGNYGYTF
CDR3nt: TGTGCCAGTGTACAGGGAAACTATGGCTACACCTTC

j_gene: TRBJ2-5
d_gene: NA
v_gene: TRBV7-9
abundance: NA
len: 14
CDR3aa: CASSPRQVMMNQYF
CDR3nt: TGTGCCAGCAGCCCTCGACAGGTTATGATGAACCAGTACTTC

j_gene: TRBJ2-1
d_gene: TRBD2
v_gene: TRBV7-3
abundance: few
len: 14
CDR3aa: CASSSIAGANEQFF
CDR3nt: TGTGCCAGCAGCTCTATAGCGGGAGCCAATGAGCAGTTCTTC

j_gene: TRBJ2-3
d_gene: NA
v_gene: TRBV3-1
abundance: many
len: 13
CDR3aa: CASSQGVPDTQYF
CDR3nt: TGTGCCAGCAGCCAAGGCGTTCCAGATACGCAGTATTTT

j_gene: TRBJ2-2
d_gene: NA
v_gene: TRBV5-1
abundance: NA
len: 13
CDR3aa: CASSEATTGELFF
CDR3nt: TGCGCCAGCAGCGAAGCCACTACCGGGGAGCTGTTTTTT

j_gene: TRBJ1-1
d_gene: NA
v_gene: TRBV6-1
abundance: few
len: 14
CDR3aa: CASSEMFPNTEAFF
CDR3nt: TGTGCCAGCAGTGAAATGTTCCCGAACACTGAAGCTTTCTTT

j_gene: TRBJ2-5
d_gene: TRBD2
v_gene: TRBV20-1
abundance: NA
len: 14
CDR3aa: CSASLGLAGETQYF
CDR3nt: TGCAGTGCTAGTCTAGGGCTAGCGGGAGAGACCCAGTACTTC

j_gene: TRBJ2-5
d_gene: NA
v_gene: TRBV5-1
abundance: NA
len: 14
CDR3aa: CASSRWGDQETQYF
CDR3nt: TGCGCCAGCAGCCGCTGGGGGGACCAAGAGACCCAGTACTTC

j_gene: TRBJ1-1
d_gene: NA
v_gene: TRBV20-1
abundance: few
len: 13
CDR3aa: CSAPLTGNTEAFF
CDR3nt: TGCAGTGCTCCCCTGACAGGGAACACTGAAGCTTTCTTT

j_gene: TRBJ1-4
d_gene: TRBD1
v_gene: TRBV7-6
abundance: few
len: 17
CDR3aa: CASSLDRLAGGAEKLFF
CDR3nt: TGTGCCAGCAGCTTAGATCGTTTGGCAGGGGGCGCAGAAAAACTGTTTTTT

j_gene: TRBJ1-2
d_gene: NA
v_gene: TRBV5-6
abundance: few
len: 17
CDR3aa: CASSPTATARTLYGYTF
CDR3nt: TGTGCCAGCAGCCCCACGGCGACAGCAAGAACCCTCTATGGCTACACCTTC

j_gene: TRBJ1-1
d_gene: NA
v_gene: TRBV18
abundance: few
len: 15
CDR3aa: CASSPRRDLNTEAFF
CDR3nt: TGTGCCAGCTCACCACGGCGCGATCTGAACACTGAAGCTTTCTTT

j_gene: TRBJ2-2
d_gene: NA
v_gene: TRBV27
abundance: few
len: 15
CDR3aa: CASSFSGMNTGELFF
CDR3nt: TGTGCCAGCAGTTTTAGCGGAATGAACACCGGGGAGCTGTTTTTT

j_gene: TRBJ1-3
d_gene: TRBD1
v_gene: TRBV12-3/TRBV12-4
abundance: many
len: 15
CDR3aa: CASSMPGQGRNTIYF
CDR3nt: TGTGCCAGCAGTATGCCGGGACAGGGGCGAAACACCATATATTTT

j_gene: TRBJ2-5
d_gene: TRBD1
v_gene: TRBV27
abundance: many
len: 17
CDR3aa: CASSWTGAENYQETQYF
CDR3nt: TGTGCCAGCAGCTGGACAGGGGCCGAGAATTACCAAGAGACCCAGTACTTC

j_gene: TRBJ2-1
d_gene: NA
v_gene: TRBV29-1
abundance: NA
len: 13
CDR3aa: CSVVPPNYNEQFF
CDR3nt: TGCAGCGTTGTTCCACCAAATTACAATGAGCAGTTCTTC

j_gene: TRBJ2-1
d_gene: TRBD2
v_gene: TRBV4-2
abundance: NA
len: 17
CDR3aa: CASSQVGSGSSYNEQFF
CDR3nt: TGTGCCAGCAGCCAAGTCGGGAGCGGGAGCTCCTACAATGAGCAGTTCTTC

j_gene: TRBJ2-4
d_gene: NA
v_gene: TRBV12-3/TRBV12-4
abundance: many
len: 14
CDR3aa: CASSFEDRENIQYF
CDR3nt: TGTGCCAGCAGTTTCGAGGACAGAGAAAACATTCAGTACTTC

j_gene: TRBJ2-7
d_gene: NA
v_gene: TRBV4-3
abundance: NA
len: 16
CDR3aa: CASSQDTGTSSYEQYF
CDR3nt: TGCGCCAGCAGCCAAGATACCGGGACCAGCTCCTACGAGCAGTACTTC

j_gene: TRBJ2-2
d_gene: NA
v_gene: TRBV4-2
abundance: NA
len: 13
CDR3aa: CASWGPNTGELFF
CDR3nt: TGTGCCAGCTGGGGACCGAACACCGGGGAGCTGTTTTTT

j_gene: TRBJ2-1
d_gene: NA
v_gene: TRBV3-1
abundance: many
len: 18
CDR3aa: CASSQRTLAPLSYNEQFF
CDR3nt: TGTGCCAGCAGCCAACGAACCCTAGCGCCCTTATCCTACAATGAGCAGTTCTTC

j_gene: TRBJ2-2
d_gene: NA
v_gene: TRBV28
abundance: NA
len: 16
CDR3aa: CASSRRGHPGTGELFF
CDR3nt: TGTGCCAGCAGTCGGAGGGGCCATCCGGGCACCGGGGAGCTGTTTTTT

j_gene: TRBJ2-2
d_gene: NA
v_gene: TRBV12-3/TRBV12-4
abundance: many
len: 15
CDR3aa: CASSLGRGNTGELFF
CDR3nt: TGTGCCAGCAGTTTAGGGCGGGGGAACACCGGGGAGCTGTTTTTT

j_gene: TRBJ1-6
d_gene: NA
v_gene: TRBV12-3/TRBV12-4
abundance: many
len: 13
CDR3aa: CASSFRVNSPLHF
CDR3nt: TGTGCCAGCAGTTTTCGGGTTAATTCACCCCTCCACTTT

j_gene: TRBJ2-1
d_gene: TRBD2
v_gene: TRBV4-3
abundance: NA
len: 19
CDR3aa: CASSRQKRTSGRSYNEQFF
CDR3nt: TGCGCCAGCAGCCGACAAAAGCGTACTAGCGGCCGCTCCTACAATGAGCAGTTCTTC

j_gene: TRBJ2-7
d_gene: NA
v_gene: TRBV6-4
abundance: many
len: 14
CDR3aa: CASSPPAPGYEQYF
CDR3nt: TGTGCCAGCAGCCCGCCAGCCCCTGGCTACGAGCAGTACTTC

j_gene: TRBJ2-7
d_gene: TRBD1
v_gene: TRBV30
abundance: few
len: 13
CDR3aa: CAYGTGGPYEQYF
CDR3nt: TGTGCCTACGGGACAGGGGGGCCCTACGAGCAGTACTTC

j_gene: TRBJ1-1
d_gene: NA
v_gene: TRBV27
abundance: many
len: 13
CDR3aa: CASSFMVGTEAFF
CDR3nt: TGTGCCAGCAGTTTCATGGTCGGCACTGAAGCTTTCTTT

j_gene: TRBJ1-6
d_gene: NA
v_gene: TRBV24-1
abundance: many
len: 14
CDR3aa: CATQFLDYNSPLHF
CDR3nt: TGTGCCACCCAGTTCTTGGATTATAATTCACCCCTCCACTTT

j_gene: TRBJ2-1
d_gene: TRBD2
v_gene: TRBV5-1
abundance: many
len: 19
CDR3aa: CASSWGLAGGSRSYNEQFF
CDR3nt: TGCGCCAGCAGCTGGGGACTAGCGGGAGGGTCCCGCTCCTACAATGAGCAGTTCTTC

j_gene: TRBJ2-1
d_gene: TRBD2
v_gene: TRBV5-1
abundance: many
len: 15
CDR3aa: CASSNKTSGIREQFF
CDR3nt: TGCGCCAGCAGCAATAAGACTAGCGGGATACGGGAGCAGTTCTTC

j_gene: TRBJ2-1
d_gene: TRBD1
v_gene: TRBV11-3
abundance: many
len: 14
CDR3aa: CASSLEPDRGEQFF
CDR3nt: TGTGCCAGCAGCTTAGAACCAGACAGGGGTGAGCAGTTCTTC

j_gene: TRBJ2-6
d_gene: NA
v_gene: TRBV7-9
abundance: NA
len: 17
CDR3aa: CASSSRGISGGANVLTF
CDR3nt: TGTGCCAGCAGCTCCAGGGGTATATCAGGAGGGGCCAACGTCCTGACTTTC

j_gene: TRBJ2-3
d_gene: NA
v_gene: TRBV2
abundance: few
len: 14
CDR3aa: CASGRQVGTDTQYF
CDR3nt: TGTGCCAGTGGTCGACAGGTCGGCACAGATACGCAGTATTTT

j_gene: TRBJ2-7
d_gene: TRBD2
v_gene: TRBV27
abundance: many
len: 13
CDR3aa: CASGGPSGQVQYF
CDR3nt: TGTGCCAGCGGGGGGCCTAGCGGGCAGGTTCAATACTTC

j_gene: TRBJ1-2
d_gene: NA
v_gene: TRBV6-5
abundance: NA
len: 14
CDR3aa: CASSYYVGASGYTF
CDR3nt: TGTGCCAGCAGTTACTATGTAGGGGCGTCTGGCTACACCTTC

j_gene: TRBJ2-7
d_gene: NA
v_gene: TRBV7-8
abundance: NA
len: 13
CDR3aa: CASSPRAAYEQYF
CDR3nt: TGTGCCAGCAGCCCCCGGGCCGCCTACGAGCAGTACTTC

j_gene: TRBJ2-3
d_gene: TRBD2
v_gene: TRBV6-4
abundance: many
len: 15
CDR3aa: CASSDGAGGSDTQYF
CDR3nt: TGTGCCAGCAGTGACGGTGCGGGAGGGTCAGATACGCAGTATTTT

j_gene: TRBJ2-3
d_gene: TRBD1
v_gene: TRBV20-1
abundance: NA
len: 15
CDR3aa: CSPKAGTGRTDTQYF
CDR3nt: TGCAGTCCAAAGGCGGGGACAGGGCGCACAGATACGCAGTATTTT

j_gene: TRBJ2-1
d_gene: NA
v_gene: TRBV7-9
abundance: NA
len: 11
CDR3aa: CASSPAAEQFF
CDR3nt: TGTGCCAGCAGCCCTGCGGCCGAGCAGTTCTTC